This T cell receptor beta chain stems from a study of blood T cell repertoires in COVID-19. Original methodology: It was from reference gene primer amplification that nucleated cell counts were estimated. Profiled with immunoSEQ multiplex PCR; TCRdb holds only in-frame clones, not every one. The D gene and trimming were derived from the DNA, and the V and J assignments and clone size from that table. The repertoire holds approximately 73,000 clones, with about four fifths as singletons. V lost 0 bases, J lost 2 bases, and 10 bases lay in between. Per germline, CDR1 GTSNPN and CDR2 SVGIG (reference sequence). CDR3 length: 14 residues.

The specimen sequenced was peripheral blood. This TCR came from a woman between 65 and 79 years old with acute or convalescent COVID-19. The chain recombines TRBV30 with TRBJ1-1; no definite D call. The CDR3 reads CAWSVSSLNTEAFF. The CDR3 nucleotides read TGTGCCTGGAGTGTGTCGTCACTTAACACTGAAGCTTTCTTT.